The rows below give T cell receptor beta chains drawn from one sample of a study of control samples from healthy donors and cancer patients. Only in-frame clones appear in the TCRdb table, and some are missing; sequencing was by immunoSEQ multiplex PCR. The top ten hold under 1.2% of the sample, which has about 160,000 clones, 96% seen once. Sequencing was done on a sample of blood. These receptors were taken from a woman in her 30s in good health. Each CDR3 is given with its conserved first and last residue. Each record gives: clone size, D gene, V gene, J gene, CDR3 protein, CDR3 DNA. D genes are given only for firm matches. Some rows mark clone size as missing; the rest say once, few, many or name a class of expanded clone.

>.|.|TRBV5-8|TRBJ1-5
CASSLPGGPQHF
TGTGCCAGCAGCTTGCCGGGTGGGCCCCAGCATTTT
>once|TRBD2|TRBV10-3|TRBJ2-1
CAISESGPTSGLNNEQFF
TGTGCCATCAGTGAGTCAGGTCCGACTAGCGGGTTGAACAATGAGCAGTTCTTC
>.|TRBD1|TRBV20-1|TRBJ1-6
CSASLTPGQGMGDNSPLHF
TGCAGTGCTAGTCTCACACCGGGACAGGGGATGGGAGATAATTCACCCCTCCACTTT
>.|TRBD2|TRBV2|TRBJ2-1
CATLPGLAGEQFF
TGTGCCACCCTCCCAGGACTAGCGGGGGAGCAGTTCTTC
>.|TRBD1|TRBV5-1|TRBJ2-2
CASSLSDRGDTGELFF
TGCGCCAGCAGCTTGTCGGACAGGGGGGACACCGGGGAGCTGTTTTTT
>.|TRBD2|TRBV4-1|TRBJ2-3
CASSTGRALSDTQYF
TGCGCCAGCAGCACGGGGAGGGCCCTTTCGGATACGCAGTATTTT
>.|.|TRBV6-1|TRBJ2-2
CASSENRYHTGELFF
TGTGCCAGCAGTGAAAACCGTTATCACACCGGGGAGCTGTTTTTT
>once|.|TRBV6-5|TRBJ1-5
CASSLQGYNQPQHF
TGTGCCAGCAGTTTACAGGGCTACAATCAGCCCCAGCATTTT
>.|.|TRBV11-1|TRBJ2-5
CASSLSRLRETQYF
TGTGCCAGCAGCTTAAGTCGCCTGCGAGAGACCCAGTACTTC
>.|.|TRBV16|TRBJ2-5
CASSHGGTAQETQYF
TGTGCCAGCAGCCATGGAGGGACAGCTCAAGAGACCCAGTACTTC
>.|.|TRBV19|TRBJ2-5
CASNYGGSVETQYF
TGTGCCAGTAATTACGGGGGTTCGGTAGAGACCCAGTACTTC
>.|.|TRBV5-6|TRBJ2-7
CASSLGQGNYEQYF
TGTGCCAGCAGCTTAGGGCAGGGGAACTACGAGCAGTACTTC
>.|TRBD1|TRBV5-4|TRBJ2-7
CASSPDRGRFNEQYF
TGTGCCAGCAGCCCGGACAGGGGGCGCTTCAACGAGCAGTACTTC
>.|.|TRBV6-5|TRBJ1-2
CASRRGGDDYGYTF
TGTGCCAGCAGGCGGGGGGGGGATGACTATGGCTACACCTTC
>.|TRBD1|TRBV12-5|TRBJ2-7
CASDFRAPADRGNYEQYF
TGTGCTAGTGACTTTAGGGCCCCCGCGGACAGGGGCAACTACGAGCAGTACTTC
>.|TRBD2|TRBV6-2/TRBV6-3|TRBJ2-1
CASSPYSGGAFSSEQFF
TGTGCCAGCAGCCCTTATAGCGGGGGGGCTTTCTCATCTGAGCAGTTCTTC
>.|.|TRBV30|TRBJ1-6
CACDRLNSPLHF
TGTGCCTGCGACCGGCTTAATTCACCCCTCCACTTT
>.|.|TRBV7-9|TRBJ2-1
CASSQDGVREQFF
TGTGCCAGCAGCCAGGACGGGGTTCGGGAGCAGTTCTTC
>.|TRBD1|TRBV30|TRBJ1-3
CAWSTGAGGNTIYF
TGTGCCTGGAGTACAGGGGCGGGGGGAAACACCATATATTTT
>.|TRBD1|TRBV11-2|TRBJ1-6
CASSYPTGRDSPLHF
TGTGCCAGCAGCTACCCGACAGGGAGGGATTCACCCCTCCACTTT
>.|.|TRBV19|TRBJ1-5
CASSIAASGRQPQHF
TGTGCCAGTAGTATAGCGGCTTCGGGTCGTCAGCCCCAGCATTTT
>.|TRBD1|TRBV5-1|TRBJ1-1
CASSRETGGGTEAFF
TGCGCCAGCAGCCGAGAGACAGGGGGCGGCACTGAAGCTTTCTTT
>.|.|TRBV27|TRBJ2-7
CASSFGQYEQYF
TGTGCCAGCAGTTTTGGGCAATACGAGCAGTACTTC
>.|TRBD1|TRBV7-9|TRBJ2-7
CASSRPTGDRGRYEQYF
TGTGCCAGCAGCCGACCCACCGGGGACAGGGGACGGTACGAGCAGTACTTC
>.|TRBD1|TRBV5-4|TRBJ2-2
CASSSRTGTHGELFF
TGTGCCAGCAGCTCGCGGACAGGGACGCACGGGGAGCTGTTTTTT
>.|.|TRBV28|TRBJ2-7
CASTLIGGTYEQYF
TGTGCCAGCACCCTGATAGGGGGGACCTACGAGCAGTACTTC
>.|.|TRBV2|TRBJ1-5
CASSPLLANQPQHF
TGTGCCAGCAGCCCCCTGTTGGCCAATCAGCCCCAGCATTTT
>.|.|TRBV7-9|TRBJ1-4
CASSAPPHEKLFF
TGTGCCAGCAGCGCCCCCCCCCATGAAAAACTGTTTTTT
>.|.|TRBV2|TRBJ1-2
CASWGRKNYGYTF
TGTGCCAGCTGGGGCAGAAAAAACTATGGCTACACCTTC
>once|.|TRBV6-2/TRBV6-3|TRBJ1-4
CASSTGKKLFF
TGTGCCAGCAGTACCGGGAAAAAACTGTTTTTT
>.|.|TRBV7-9|TRBJ2-1
CASSEGGIYNEQFF
TGTGCCAGCAGCGAGGGGGGGATTTACAATGAGCAGTTCTTC
>.|.|TRBV5-1|TRBJ1-5
CASSLGNSNQPQHF
TGCGCCAGCAGCTTGGGAAATAGCAATCAGCCCCAGCATTTT
>few|TRBD2|TRBV9|TRBJ2-5
CASSASGRDKETQYF
TGTGCCAGCAGCGCTAGCGGGAGGGATAAGGAGACCCAGTACTTC
>.|TRBD2|TRBV9|TRBJ2-1
CASSATSGGIYNEQFF
TGTGCCAGCAGCGCAACTAGCGGGGGAATTTACAATGAGCAGTTCTTC
>.|TRBD1|TRBV7-9|TRBJ1-2
CASSLGQGWGGVGVYGYTF
TGTGCCAGCAGCTTGGGACAGGGTTGGGGTGGCGTCGGGGTCTATGGCTACACCTTC
>.|.|TRBV2|TRBJ2-5
CASSEARFDQYF
TGTGCCAGCAGTGAGGCTCGGTTTGACCAGTACTTC
>.|.|TRBV4-1|TRBJ1-4
CASSQTPPAGELNEKLFF
TGCGCCAGCAGCCAAACCCCCCCCGCAGGGGAACTTAATGAAAAACTGTTTTTT